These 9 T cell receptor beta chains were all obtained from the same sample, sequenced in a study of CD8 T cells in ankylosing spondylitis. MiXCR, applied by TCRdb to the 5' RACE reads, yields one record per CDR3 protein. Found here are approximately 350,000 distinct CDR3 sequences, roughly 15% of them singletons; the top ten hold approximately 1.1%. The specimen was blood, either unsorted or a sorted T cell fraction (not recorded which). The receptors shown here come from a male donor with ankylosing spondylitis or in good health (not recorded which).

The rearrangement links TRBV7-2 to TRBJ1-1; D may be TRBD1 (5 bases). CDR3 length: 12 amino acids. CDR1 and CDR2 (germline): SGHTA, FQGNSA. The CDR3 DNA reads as TGTGCTACCCGGGACCCGAACACTGAAGCTTTCTTT. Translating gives CATRDPNTEAFF.

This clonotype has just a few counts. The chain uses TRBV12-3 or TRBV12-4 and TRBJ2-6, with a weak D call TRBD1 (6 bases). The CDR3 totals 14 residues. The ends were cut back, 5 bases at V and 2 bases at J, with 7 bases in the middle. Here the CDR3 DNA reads TGTGCCAGCAGTCACAGGGCTGGGGCCAACGTCCTGACTTTC. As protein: CASSHRAGANVLTF.

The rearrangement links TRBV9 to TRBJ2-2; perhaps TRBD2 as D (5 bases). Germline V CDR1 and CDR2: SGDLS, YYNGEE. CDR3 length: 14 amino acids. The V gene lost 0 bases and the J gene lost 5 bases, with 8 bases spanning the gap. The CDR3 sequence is CASSVDPGTGELFF. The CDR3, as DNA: TGTGCCAGCAGCGTAGATCCGGGGACCGGGGAGCTGTTTTTT. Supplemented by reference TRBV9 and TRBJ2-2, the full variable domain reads DSGVTQTPKHLITATGQRVTLRCSPRSGDLSVYWYQQSLDQGLQFLIQYYNGEERAKGNILERFSAQQFPDLHSELNLSSLELGDSALYFCASSVDPGTGELFFGEGSRLTVL.

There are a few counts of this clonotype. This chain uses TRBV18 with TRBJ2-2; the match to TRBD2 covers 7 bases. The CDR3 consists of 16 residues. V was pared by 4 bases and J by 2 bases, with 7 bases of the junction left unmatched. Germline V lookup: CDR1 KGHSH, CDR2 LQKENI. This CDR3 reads CASSLSGTTNTGELFF. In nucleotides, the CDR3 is TGTGCCAGCTCACTCTCCGGGACTACTAACACCGGGGAGCTGTTTTTT.

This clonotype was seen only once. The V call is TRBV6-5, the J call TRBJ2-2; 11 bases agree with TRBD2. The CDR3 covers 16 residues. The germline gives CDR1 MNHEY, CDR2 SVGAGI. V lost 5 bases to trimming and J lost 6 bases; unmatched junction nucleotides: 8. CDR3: CASSILAGAPAGELFF. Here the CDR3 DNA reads TGTGCCAGCAGTATACTAGCGGGGGCGCCCGCCGGGGAGCTGTTTTTT.

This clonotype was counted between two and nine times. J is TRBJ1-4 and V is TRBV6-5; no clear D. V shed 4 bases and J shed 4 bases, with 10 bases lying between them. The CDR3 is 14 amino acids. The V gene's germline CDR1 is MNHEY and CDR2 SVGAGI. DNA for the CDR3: TGTGCCAGCAGTTCATCGCAGCGTAATGAAAAACTGTTTTTT. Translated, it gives CASSSSQRNEKLFF.

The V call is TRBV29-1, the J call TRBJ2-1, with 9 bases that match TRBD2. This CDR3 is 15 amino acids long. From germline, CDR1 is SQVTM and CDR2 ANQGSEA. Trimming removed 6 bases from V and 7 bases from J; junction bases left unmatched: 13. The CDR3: CSVGERAGGRNEQFF. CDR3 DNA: TGCAGCGTGGGGGAGAGGGCGGGGGGGCGTAATGAGCAGTTCTTC.

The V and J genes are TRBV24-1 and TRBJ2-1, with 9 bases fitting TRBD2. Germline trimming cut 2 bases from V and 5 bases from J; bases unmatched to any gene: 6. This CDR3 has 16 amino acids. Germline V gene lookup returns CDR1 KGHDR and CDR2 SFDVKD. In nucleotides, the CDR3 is TGTGCCACCAGTGATTCCCGGCCTAGCGGGAACAATGAGCAGTTCTTC. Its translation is CATSDSRPSGNNEQFF.

CDR3 in amino acids: CASSQDGTGNIQYF. The CDR3 DNA reads as TGTGCCAGCAGCCAAGATGGGACAGGAAACATTCAGTACTTC. J is TRBJ2-4 and V is TRBV4-2; 8 bases are a match to TRBD1. CDR3 length: 14 residues. The germline V gene encodes CDR1 LGHNA and CDR2 YNFKEQ. The V segment lost 0 bases and the J segment 6 bases; nucleotides outside the gene matches: 1.